The 22 T cell receptor beta chains presented below share a single source sample, sequenced in a study of cytomegalovirus exposure and HLA in healthy donors. The study ran its PCR with 60 Vbeta and 13 Jbeta primers. Some clones are missing from TCRdb's copy, which holds only in-frame ones; the method was immunoSEQ multiplex PCR. The data hold about 170,000 clones, with approximately 80% observed a single time. Sequenced input: PBMCs. The receptors here all came from a woman aged 18 to 35 in good health and CMV-seropositive.

The rearrangement uses TRBV6-6 and TRBJ2-1, with 9 bases aligning to TRBD1. Per the germline V gene, CDR1 is MNHNY and CDR2 is SVGAGI (reference sequence). The CDR3 spans 13 residues. V was clipped by 6 bases and J by 8 bases; unmatched bases: 5. CDR3 bases: TGTGCCAGCAGGGACAGGGGTAGCGATGAGCAGTTCTTC. This codes for CASRDRGSDEQFF.

Notes on this clone: The same CDR3 arises from other DNA sequences in this sample as well. J is TRBJ2-5 and V is TRBV9; D is possibly TRBD2 (7 bases). Germline loops: CDR1 SGDLS, CDR2 YYNGEE. Trimming took 0 bases from V and 2 from J, leaving 14 bases between them. The CDR3 is 16 residues long. In nucleotides, the CDR3 is TGTGCCAGCAGCGTAGGAACGGGGGGCTTTCAAGAGACCCAGTACTTC. It yields the protein CASSVGTGGFQETQYF.

The V and J genes are TRBV5-3 and TRBJ1-5; 8 nucleotides line up with TRBD1. TRBV5-3 is an ORF, with its function uncertain. J gave up 4 bases and V 4 bases, and 22 bases lay outside the gene matches. The CDR3 consists of 20 residues. CDR3 sequence: CARSQRGQAFRGWVNQPQHF. The CDR3 coding sequence is TGTGCCAGAAGCCAGAGGGGACAGGCATTTAGGGGGTGGGTAAATCAGCCCCAGCATTTT.

The gene calls are TRBV6-1 and TRBJ2-5; 10 bases are shared with TRBD2. This CDR3 is 17 amino acids long. Unmatched junction bases numbered 5, after V lost 1 base and J lost 0 bases. In germline, CDR1 is MNHNS, CDR2 SASEGT. The DNA of the CDR3 is TGTGCCAGCAGTGAAGTTACTAGCGGGGAGTACCAAGAGACCCAGTACTTC. This encodes CASSEVTSGEYQETQYF.

The V and J genes are TRBV7-3 and TRBJ2-2; D ambiguous. CDR1 SGHTA and CDR2 FQGTGA come from the germline V gene. Trimming stripped 2 bases from V and 6 bases from J, with 7 bases between. The CDR3 is 13 residues long. CDR3 residues: CASSLDSAGELFF. CDR3 DNA sequence: TGTGCCAGCAGCTTAGATTCGGCCGGGGAGCTGTTTTTT.

V is TRBV11-2 and J is TRBJ2-1; the match to TRBD2 covers 12 bases. V was clipped by 3 bases and J by 8 bases; unmatched bases: 5. The CDR3 is made up of 15 amino acids. CDR1 is SGHAT, CDR2 FQNNGV, per germline. The CDR3 protein is CASSFLAGGRDEQFF. In DNA form, the CDR3 reads TGTGCCAGCAGCTTTCTAGCGGGGGGGCGGGATGAGCAGTTCTTC.

V usage is TRBV19 and J usage is TRBJ1-2; 8 bases align to TRBD1. The CDR3 is made up of 14 amino acids. Germline CDR1 LNHDA, CDR2 SQIVND (reference sequence). Trimming removed 4 bases from V and 6 bases from J; junction bases left unmatched: 7. The CDR3 region is CASSRKTGANGYTF. The CDR3 nucleotides read TGTGCCAGTAGTAGGAAGACAGGGGCGAATGGCTACACCTTC. Full variable domain (missing parts from reference TRBV19 and TRBJ1-2): DGGITQSPKYLFRKEGQNVTLSCEQNLNHDAMYWYRQDPGQGLRLIYYSQIVNDFQKGDIAEGYSVSREKKESFPLTVTSAQKNPTAFYLCASSRKTGANGYTFGSGTRLTVV.

This chain joins TRBV13 and TRBJ1-3; a possible D gene is TRBD1 (6 bases). The germline V and J ends were trimmed by 2 bases and 3 bases, with 14 bases remaining between them. CDR3 length equals 16 residues. Germline V CDR1 and CDR2: PRHDT, FYEKMQ (reference sequence). The CDR3 loop is CASSLTGSRNGNTIYF. The CDR3 DNA reads TGTGCCAGCAGCTTAACAGGGTCCCGGAATGGAAACACCATATATTTT. Using reference TRBV13 and TRBJ1-3 for the parts outside the CDR3, the full variable domain is AAGVIQSPRHLIKEKRETATLKCYPIPRHDTVYWYQQGPGQDPQFLISFYEKMQSDKGSIPDRFSAQQFSDYHSELNMSSLELGDSALYFCASSLTGSRNGNTIYFGEGSWLTVV.

The genes are TRBV28 and TRBJ1-3; D might be TRBD1 (6 bases). Germline V CDR1 and CDR2: MDHEN, SYDVKM. Trimming left V 5 bases short and J 4 bases short, with 15 bases between. The CDR3 is made up of 15 amino acids. This CDR3 reads CASSQYRQAGNTIYF. DNA for the CDR3: TGTGCCAGCAGTCAATACAGACAGGCCGGAAACACCATATATTTT.

The chain combines TRBV10-1 with TRBJ2-3; no firm D call. V lost 3 bases to trimming and J lost 3 bases, with 13 bases between them. The germline gives CDR1 WNHNN, CDR2 SYGVQD (reference sequence). The CDR3 totals 15 residues. This chain's CDR3 is CASSEVAESTDTQYF. CDR3 sequence (DNA): TGCGCCAGCAGTGAAGTCGCAGAATCTACAGATACGCAGTATTTT.

V gene TRBV27 combines with J gene TRBJ1-2; 8 positions agree with TRBD1. The length of the CDR3 is 19 residues. Unmatched junction bases numbered 20, after V lost 0 bases and J lost 8 bases. The germline gives CDR1 MNHEY, CDR2 SMNVEV (reference sequence). CDR3 DNA: TGTGCCAGCAGTTTATCCTCCCCCCGGACAGGGTACCCATGGTACGGCTACACCTTC. Encoded protein: CASSLSSPRTGYPWYGYTF.

This clone was counted only a few times. The rearrangement joins TRBV5-3 to TRBJ2-5; possibly TRBD1 for D (6 bases). TRBV5-3 is given ORF status, its function remaining uncertain. Trimming stripped 4 bases from V and 0 bases from J, with 22 bases between. The CDR3 runs 18 residues. CDR3 loop: CARSPVSLGDRNQETQYF. As DNA, the CDR3 is TGTGCCAGAAGCCCAGTAAGTCTAGGAGACAGGAACCAAGAGACCCAGTACTTC.

The genes are TRBV6-1 and TRBJ2-7; the match to TRBD1 covers 8 bases. V dropped 4 bases and J dropped 0; count of bases not matched to a gene: 2. The germline CDR1 and CDR2 sequences are MNHNS and SASEGT. The CDR3 has 14 amino acids. In nucleotides, the CDR3 is TGTGCCAGCAGTGGGACAGGGTTCTCCTACGAGCAGTACTTC. It yields the protein CASSGTGFSYEQYF.

In this sample, this clone turned up once. CDR3 sequence reads: CASSFSRDSWFF. The CDR3 nucleotides read TGTGCCAGCAGCTTTAGCCGGGACAGCTGGTTCTTC. This chain connects TRBV7-9 to TRBJ2-1; TRBD1 matches 7 bases. J was trimmed by 15 bases and V by 3 bases; bases with no gene match: 8. Per germline, CDR1 SEHNR and CDR2 FQNEAQ (reference sequence). CDR3 length equals 12 residues.

The genes are TRBV7-6 and TRBJ2-1, with 13 bases identical to TRBD2. CDR1 and CDR2 (germline): SGHVS, FNYEAQ. CDR3 length: 17 amino acids. Trimming removed 5 bases from V and 6 bases from J; junction bases left unmatched: 10. CDR3 bases: TGTGCCAGCAGCCCGTATAGGACTAGCGGGGGTGTCAATGAGCAGTTCTTC. Amino acid sequence: CASSPYRTSGGVNEQFF.

CDR3 sequence reads: CASSLLGSQPQHF. In DNA form, the CDR3 reads TGTGCCAGCAGTTTATTGGGTAGCCAGCCCCAGCATTTT. The V call is TRBV27, the J call TRBJ1-5; D unresolved. The CDR3 contains 13 residues. V was shortened by 1 base and J by 7 bases, with 8 bases between the two germline ends. Germline V CDR1 and CDR2: MNHEY, SMNVEV (reference sequence).

The chain has TRBV6-1 and TRBJ2-2, with TRBD2 matching 7 bases. J lost 1 base, V lost 10 bases, and 3 bases had no gene match. This CDR3 spans 13 amino acids. CDR1 and CDR2 from the germline V gene are MNHNS and SASEGT. The CDR3 DNA reads TGTGCCACATTAGCGGGGAACACCGGGGAGCTGTTTTTT. Translated, it gives CATLAGNTGELFF.

This clone was picked up a small number of times. This chain uses TRBV14 with TRBJ2-3, with TRBD2 matching 7 bases. The CDR3 runs to 14 residues. After removal of 5 bases from V and 2 bases from J, the junction contained 4 bases not matched to a gene. Germline lookup yields CDR1 SGHDN and CDR2 FVKESK. CDR3: CASSARDYTDTQYF. CDR3 DNA sequence: TGTGCCAGCAGCGCCCGGGACTACACAGATACGCAGTATTTT.

This chain connects TRBV7-8 to TRBJ1-2; unclear D gene. The CDR3 spans 16 residues. Trimming shortened V by 5 bases and J by 4 bases, and 20 bases separated the two germline ends. Looked up from germline, CDR1 is SGHVS and CDR2 is FQNEAQ. The CDR3 DNA is TGTGCCAGCAGCCGGAGAGCCCTACACGGCGGCTATGGCTACACCTTC. Its protein is CASSRRALHGGYGYTF.

V and J are TRBV4-3 and TRBJ2-1; 10 bases are shared with TRBD2. The germline CDR1 and CDR2 sequences are LGHNA and YSLEER. The V gene end was trimmed by 0 bases and the J gene end by 8 bases; junction bases not matched to a gene: 10. The CDR3 spans 17 residues. CDR3 nucleotides: TGCGCCAGCAGCCAAGATCTCGGGCTAGCGGGGGCAGATGAGCAGTTCTTC. Its protein product is CASSQDLGLAGADEQFF.

A few counts support this clone. The sample holds other DNA sequences that translate to the same CDR3. The rearrangement uses TRBV15 and TRBJ2-5, with D possibly TRBD2 on 5 matching bases. Trimming shortened V by 0 bases and J by 5 bases, and 7 bases separated the two germline ends. This CDR3 comprises 13 residues. Germline-derived CDR1 and CDR2 are LNHNV and YYDKDF (reference sequence). Here the CDR3 reads CATSRDRGETQYF. The DNA for the CDR3 is TGTGCCACCAGCAGAGATAGAGGGGAGACCCAGTACTTC.

This sequence joins TRBV28 and TRBJ1-5; 8 bases match TRBD1. Germline V lookup: CDR1 MDHEN, CDR2 SYDVKM. The CDR3 spans 16 residues. Germline trimming cut 4 bases from V and 4 bases from J; bases unmatched to any gene: 9. DNA of the CDR3: TGTGCCAGCAGTTGGGTTCGCGACAGGGGTAATCAGCCCCAGCATTTT. Residues: CASSWVRDRGNQPQHF. The variable domain in full, completed from reference TRBV28 and TRBJ1-5, reads DVKVTQSSRYLVKRTGEKVFLECVQDMDHENMFWYRQDPGLGLRLIYFSYDVKMKEKGDIPEGYSVSREKKERFSLILESASTNQTSMYLCASSWVRDRGNQPQHFGDGTRLSIL.